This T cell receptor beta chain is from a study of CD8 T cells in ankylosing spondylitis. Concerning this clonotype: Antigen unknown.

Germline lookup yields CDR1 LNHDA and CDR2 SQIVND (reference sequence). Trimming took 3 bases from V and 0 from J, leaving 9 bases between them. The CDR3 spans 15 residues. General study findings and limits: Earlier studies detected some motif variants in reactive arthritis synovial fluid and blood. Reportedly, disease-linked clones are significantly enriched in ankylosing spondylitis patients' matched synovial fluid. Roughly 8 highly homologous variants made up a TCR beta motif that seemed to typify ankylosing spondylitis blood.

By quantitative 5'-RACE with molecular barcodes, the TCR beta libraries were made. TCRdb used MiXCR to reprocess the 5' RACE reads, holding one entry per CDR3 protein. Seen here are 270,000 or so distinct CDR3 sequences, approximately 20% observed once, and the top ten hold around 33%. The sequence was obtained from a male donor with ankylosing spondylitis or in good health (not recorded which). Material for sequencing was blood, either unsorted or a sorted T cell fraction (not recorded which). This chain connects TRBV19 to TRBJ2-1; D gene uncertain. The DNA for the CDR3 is TGTGCCAGTAGTATGGACGGAAGCTCCTACAATGAGCAGTTCTTC. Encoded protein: CASSMDGSSYNEQFF. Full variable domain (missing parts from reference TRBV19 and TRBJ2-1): DGGITQSPKYLFRKEGQNVTLSCEQNLNHDAMYWYRQDPGQGLRLIYYSQIVNDFQKGDIAEGYSVSREKKESFPLTVTSAQKNPTAFYLCASSMDGSSYNEQFFGPGTRLTVL.